The present T cell receptor beta chain was sequenced within a study of early T cells in non-severe SARS-CoV-2 infection. Whole-study context: Sequencing of bulk RNA from unsorted whole blood was done, without chain pairing.

Germline V gene sequence: CDR1 LGHNA, CDR2 YNFKEQ. Trimming took 5 bases from V and 0 from J, leaving 8 bases between them. This CDR3 is built from 14 residues. This clonotype was seen repeatedly, ten times or more. TCRdb reprocessed the 5' RACE reads via MiXCR and lists one record per CDR3 protein. The sample records tens of thousands of distinct CDR3 sequences, roughly 5.7% being singletons. This TCR was recovered from an adult who was a healthcare worker with PCR-confirmed SARS-CoV-2 infection or an uninfected control (not recorded which). The chain has TRBV4-2 and TRBJ2-1, with D possibly matching TRBD2 (6 bases). The sequenced sample consisted of whole blood. Here the CDR3 reads CASSIGSSYNEQFF. In DNA, the CDR3 is TGTGCCAGCAGCATCGGGAGCTCCTACAATGAGCAGTTCTTC.